The rows below give T cell receptor beta chains drawn from one sample of a study of blood T cell repertoires in COVID-19. Assay: immunoSEQ multiplex PCR; the TCRdb copy retains only in-frame clones and omits some. Among 200,000 to 250,000 clones listed, roughly 80% were seen once. Sequencing used peripheral blood. The receptor source for this set is a woman of 80 years or more with acute or convalescent COVID-19. Each CDR3 is given with its conserved first and last residue. The order of the fields is J gene, D gene, V gene, CDR3 protein. The D gene is left open where the match is weak.

>TRBJ1-4|.|TRBV10-3
CAISPGSATNEKLFF
>TRBJ2-4|.|TRBV11-3
CASSLGGKNIQYF
>TRBJ1-5|.|TRBV7-9
CASSFDIGGTSNQPQHF
>TRBJ2-3|.|TRBV7-2
CASSFPSRSTDTQYF
>TRBJ1-2|.|TRBV27
CASSLAGGTNYGYTF
>TRBJ2-6|TRBD1|TRBV5-1
CASSLGLGTGFSGANVLTF
>TRBJ1-2|.|TRBV30
CAWRRPGLDFYGYTF
>TRBJ2-1|TRBD2|TRBV4-2
CASSQPGLAGGEQFF
>TRBJ1-6|.|TRBV2
CASSETTGGNSPLHF
>TRBJ1-2|.|TRBV5-1
CASSYAVKYGYTF
>TRBJ2-2|.|TRBV19
CASSIDRRNTGELFF
>TRBJ2-7|TRBD2|TRBV7-9
CASSDWLAGSYEQYF
>TRBJ1-2|.|TRBV6-2/TRBV6-3
CASSYPLDYGYTF
>TRBJ2-1|.|TRBV29-1
CSVEKAVRAYNEQFF
>TRBJ1-1|TRBD1|TRBV6-6
CASSYTQGPLAFF
>TRBJ1-4|TRBD1|TRBV4-1
CASSQGGTGINEKLFF
>TRBJ1-1|.|TRBV28
CASSGGGANTEAFF
>TRBJ2-5|TRBD2|TRBV4-3
CASSQAIAGVGETQYF
>TRBJ1-1|.|TRBV5-1
CASSLVQEGTEAFF
>TRBJ2-3|TRBD2|TRBV7-2
CASSLRRGGSTDTQYF
>TRBJ2-7|.|TRBV11-2
CASSRVGEDEQYF
>TRBJ2-3|.|TRBV19
CASRDSGASGTDTQYF
>TRBJ1-1|.|TRBV19
CASSATGQTEAFF
>TRBJ2-7|TRBD2|TRBV24-1
CATSTSGRTNPYEQYF
>TRBJ2-5|TRBD2|TRBV25-1
CASSESGGIETQYF
>TRBJ2-3|.|TRBV19
CASSITGTDTQYF
>TRBJ1-2|TRBD1|TRBV11-3
CASSLSRDSFYGYTF
>TRBJ1-1|.|TRBV18
CASSPLVRDLNTEAFF
>TRBJ1-3|TRBD1|TRBV7-9
CASSSGQGSGNTIYF
>TRBJ1-3|.|TRBV13
CASSRDRAGNTIYF
>TRBJ2-7|TRBD2|TRBV7-3
CASSPGLAGDIWYF
>TRBJ1-1|.|TRBV2
CASSEEGSTEAFF
>TRBJ2-7|.|TRBV27
CASSNPGRGRFYEQYF
>TRBJ2-2|TRBD2|TRBV7-2
CASSPPAGGPGELFF
>TRBJ2-7|.|TRBV12-1
CASSVRGVSEQYF
>TRBJ1-2|.|TRBV6-5
CASSYSGGANYGYTF
>TRBJ2-3|.|TRBV7-2
CASSLAAGAFTDTQYF
>TRBJ1-1|.|TRBV7-2
CASSLRRTLNTEAFF
>TRBJ1-1|TRBD1|TRBV13
CASSWDRETTEAFF
>TRBJ2-5|TRBD2|TRBV14
CASSALAGEGETQYF
>TRBJ2-5|.|TRBV19
CASSSGQETQYF
>TRBJ1-5|.|TRBV2
CASSELGGAYQPQHF
>TRBJ2-5|TRBD2|TRBV5-1
CASSSVAGGSETQYF
>TRBJ1-1|.|TRBV28
CASSLYWVTMTGTEAFF
>TRBJ2-7|.|TRBV2
CASTGQTYEQYF
>TRBJ1-5|.|TRBV5-5
CASSWGPGGSNQPQHF
>TRBJ1-1|TRBD1|TRBV7-3
CASSLYGTGIAFF
>TRBJ1-1|.|TRBV5-8
CASSLSLNTEAFF
>TRBJ2-4|.|TRBV7-2
CASSFNFNIQYF
>TRBJ2-7|TRBD2|TRBV7-2
CASSLNGGAGSYEQYF
>TRBJ2-3|TRBD2|TRBV18
CASSPSVREETQYF
>TRBJ1-2|.|TRBV27
CASSLYGQGGYTF
>TRBJ1-1|.|TRBV10-2
CASSDYRENTEAFF
>TRBJ1-5|.|TRBV2
CASSDDIFNQPQHF
>TRBJ2-1|TRBD2|TRBV28
CASSPTRLAGGEEQFF
>TRBJ2-7|TRBD2|TRBV27
CASSLSGGSNEQYF
>TRBJ2-7|TRBD1|TRBV7-9
CASSLIGQEFYEQYF
>TRBJ2-5|.|TRBV7-3
CASSPHSGETQYF